The entry below describes one T cell receptor (beta chain). Measured with immunoSEQ multiplex PCR; TCRdb has only the in-frame clones, and not every one. Among about 130,000 clones listed, 84% were seen once. This sample is part of a study of cytotoxic CD8 clonotypes in ibrutinib-treated CLL. This CDR3 region has 14 residues. With 7 bases clipped from V and 7 bases from J, the junction kept 11 bases outside the gene matches. Germline CDR1 and CDR2: MRHNA and SNTAGT. The chain recombines TRBV6-4 with TRBJ1-2; 8 nucleotides line up with TRBD1. This material consisted of PBMCs, taken after 24 months of ibrutinib treatment. This clonotype was obtained from a human donor with chronic lymphocytic leukemia. As DNA, the CDR3 is TGTGCCAGCAACAAGCCCGGACAGGGATGTGGCTACACCTTC. It yields the protein CASNKPGQGCGYTF.